The rows below give T cell receptor beta chains drawn from one sample of a study of T cell repertoires and leukemia-associated antigens. These receptors are not linked to any known antigen. In TCRdb, the 5' RACE reads were re-called with MiXCR into one record per CDR3 protein. The repertoire includes about 14,000 distinct CDR3 sequences, roughly 40% of them detected once, and around 9.2% sits in the top ten. The sequencing sample was made of CD3+ T cells sorted from blood and cultured. The origin of the receptors is a female donor in good health. CDR3s include the opening cysteine and the closing phenylalanine or tryptophan. The D gene is left open where the match is weak. The size of a clone is reported for some rows only, either as once, few or many, or as a class for expanded clones.

v_call	clone_size	j_call	d_call	cdr3_aa	cdr3_nt
TRBV4-2	medium-sized	TRBJ2-1	TRBD2	CASSQEDSGRTYNEQFF	TGTGCCAGCAGCCAAGAGGACAGCGGGAGGACCTACAATGAGCAGTTCTTC
TRBV6-2/TRBV6-3	medium-sized	TRBJ2-5	TRBD2	CASRGGLADQETQYF	TGTGCCAGCAGGGGGGGACTAGCGGACCAAGAGACCCAGTACTTC
TRBV20-1	NA	TRBJ2-3	TRBD2	CSANSGEVDTQYF	TGCAGTGCTAATAGCGGGGAGGTAGATACGCAGTATTTT
TRBV20-1	NA	TRBJ2-1	NA	CSARGVAYNEQFF	TGCAGTGCTAGGGGAGTAGCCTACAATGAGCAGTTCTTC
TRBV7-2	medium-sized	TRBJ2-7	NA	CASSLVGYGYYEQYF	TGTGCCAGCAGCTTAGTCGGATATGGGTACTACGAGCAGTACTTC
TRBV4-1	many	TRBJ2-5	NA	CASSPAGAPETQYF	TGCGCCAGCAGCCCGGCAGGAGCCCCAGAGACCCAGTACTTC
TRBV27	NA	TRBJ2-3	NA	CASRPGVYFTDTQYF	TGTGCTAGCAGGCCTGGGGTTTACTTCACAGATACGCAGTATTTT
TRBV20-1	medium-sized	TRBJ2-7	NA	CSAGKGLPPHEQYF	TGCAGTGCTGGAAAAGGACTACCCCCTCACGAGCAGTACTTC
TRBV28	medium-sized	TRBJ2-7	NA	CASRRSRARNEQYF	TGTGCCAGCAGGAGATCCAGGGCAAGGAACGAGCAGTACTTC
TRBV7-2	medium-sized	TRBJ2-1	NA	CASSHFGTSYYNEQFF	TGTGCCAGCAGCCACTTCGGGACCTCATATTACAATGAGCAGTTCTTC
TRBV15	many	TRBJ2-6	TRBD1	CATSGAGGVGANVLTF	TGTGCCACCAGCGGGGCAGGGGGAGTCGGGGCCAACGTCCTGACTTTC
TRBV14	many	TRBJ2-1	NA	CASSQDGGAAYNEQFF	TGTGCCAGCAGCCAAGATGGAGGGGCCGCTTACAATGAGCAGTTCTTC
TRBV20-1	NA	TRBJ2-5	TRBD2	CSARGLAGVRGQETQYF	TGCAGTGCTAGAGGACTAGCGGGAGTGAGGGGACAAGAGACCCAGTACTTC
TRBV24-1	once	TRBJ2-7	TRBD2	CTTSRPGLAVTSYEQYF	TGTACCACCAGTCGCCCGGGACTAGCGGTAACCTCCTACGAGCAGTACTTC
TRBV11-1	medium-sized	TRBJ2-1	TRBD1	CASSLDRGPDEQFF	TGTGCCAGCAGCTTGGACAGGGGTCCCGATGAGCAGTTCTTC
TRBV11-2	medium-sized	TRBJ2-1	TRBD2	CASSPVAGSYNEQFF	TGTGCCAGCAGCCCTGTAGCGGGGTCCTACAATGAGCAGTTCTTC
TRBV7-9	once	TRBJ2-7	NA	CASTGAAVSRPYYEQYF	TGTGCCAGCACGGGTGCCGCCGTCTCCAGACCCTACTACGAGCAGTACTTC
TRBV29-1	NA	TRBJ1-1	TRBD1	CSARGDRYIEALF	TGCAGCGCCAGGGGGGACCGGTACATTGAAGCTCTCTTT
TRBV12-3/TRBV12-4	NA	TRBJ2-3	NA	CASSPTTTDTQYF	TGTGCCAGCAGCCCGACAACTACAGATACGCAGTATTTT
TRBV18	NA	TRBJ2-2	NA	CASSPAQNTGELFF	TGTGCCAGCTCACCGGCACAGAACACCGGGGAGCTGTTTTTT
TRBV7-8	many	TRBJ2-7	TRBD2	CASSRGTRTSLYEQYF	TGTGCCAGCAGCCGCGGGACTAGGACCTCCCTCTACGAGCAGTACTTC
TRBV25-1	once	TRBJ2-7	NA	CASGWGTYEQYF	TGTGCCAGCGGATGGGGGACCTACGAGCAGTACTTC
TRBV5-4	many	TRBJ2-2	TRBD2	CASSSLAGGRTGELFF	TGTGCCAGCAGCTCTCTAGCGGGAGGACGGACCGGGGAGCTGTTTTTT
TRBV5-1	many	TRBJ2-3	NA	CASSFSGYSTDTQYF	TGCGCCAGCAGCTTCTCAGGGTATAGCACAGATACGCAGTATTTT
TRBV7-2	NA	TRBJ2-7	TRBD2	CASGLEGTSGISYEQYF	TGTGCCAGCGGCCTAGAGGGGACTAGCGGGATTTCCTACGAGCAGTACTTC
TRBV25-1	many	TRBJ2-3	TRBD2	CASSGTSGFTDTQYF	TGTGCCAGCAGTGGAACTAGCGGGTTCACAGATACGCAGTATTTT
TRBV29-1	medium-sized	TRBJ2-3	NA	CSVLTDTQYF	TGCAGCGTTCTTACAGATACGCAGTATTTT
TRBV15	many	TRBJ2-6	NA	CATSRDLVGPYSGANVLTF	TGTGCCACCAGCAGAGATTTGGTTGGCCCTTACTCTGGGGCCAACGTCCTGACTTTC
TRBV21-1	NA	TRBJ1-2	NA	CASSDPTGADYGYTF	TGTGCCAGCAGCGACCCGACAGGAGCTGACTATGGCTACACCTTC
TRBV6-5	medium-sized	TRBJ2-1	TRBD2	CASKPGLAVNEQFF	TGTGCCAGCAAACCGGGACTAGCAGTCAATGAGCAGTTCTTC
TRBV24-1	NA	TRBJ2-1	TRBD1	CVTSGRDRGAHNEQFF	TGTGTCACCAGTGGTCGCGACAGGGGAGCGCACAATGAGCAGTTCTTC
TRBV9	NA	TRBJ1-1	TRBD1	CASSGHGQGTTEALF	TGCGCCAGCAGCGGTCATGGACAGGGGACCACTGAAGCTCTCTTT
TRBV11-2	few	TRBJ2-1	NA	CASSLWVAYNEQFF	TGTGCCAGCAGCTTATGGGTAGCGTACAATGAGCAGTTCTTC
TRBV4-1	NA	TRBJ2-2	NA	CASSRFTRSTGELFF	TGCGCCAGCAGCCGTTTTACTAGATCCACCGGGGAGCTGTTTTTT
TRBV28	NA	TRBJ2-7	TRBD2	CASRASGSYEQYF	TGTGCCAGCCGGGCTAGCGGGAGCTACGAGCAGTACTTC
TRBV3-1	many	TRBJ2-1	TRBD2	CASSQRLGTSGRAIYNEQFF	TGTGCCAGCAGCCAAAGGCTCGGGACTAGCGGGAGGGCCATCTACAATGAGCAGTTCTTC
TRBV18	NA	TRBJ1-4	NA	CASSRVAVPLGEKLFF	TGTGCCAGCTCGCGTGTGGCAGTGCCCTTGGGGGAAAAACTGTTTTTT
TRBV29-1	NA	TRBJ2-7	TRBD2	CSGGTSGSIEQYF	TGCAGCGGTGGGACTAGCGGGAGTATCGAGCAGTACTTC
TRBV20-1	NA	TRBJ2-1	TRBD2	CSAGTSNEQFF	TGCAGTGCCGGGACTAGCAATGAGCAGTTCTTC
TRBV5-1	few	TRBJ1-2	NA	CASSGDRYYGYTF	TGCGCCAGCAGCGGTGACAGGTACTATGGCTACACCTTC
TRBV6-4	NA	TRBJ2-1	TRBD2	CASSPSGNNEQFF	TGTGCCAGCAGTCCTAGCGGGAACAATGAGCAGTTCTTC
TRBV18	NA	TRBJ1-1	NA	CASSPQPPGHRNTEAFF	TGTGCCAGCTCACCCCAACCCCCGGGCCATCGTAACACTGAAGCTTTCTTT
TRBV30	NA	TRBJ1-4	NA	CAWNPGRILSNEKLFF	TGTGCCTGGAATCCGGGACGTATCCTATCGAATGAAAAACTGTTTTTT
TRBV20-1	NA	TRBJ2-1	NA	CSASGPSVRPVGNEQFF	TGCAGTGCTTCTGGGCCTAGCGTGAGGCCAGTTGGCAATGAGCAGTTCTTC
TRBV20-1	NA	TRBJ2-7	TRBD1	CSAAKPGQAAYEQYF	TGCAGTGCTGCAAAACCGGGACAGGCCGCCTACGAGCAGTACTTC
TRBV7-7	NA	TRBJ2-1	TRBD2	CASSPRLAGYNEQFF	TGTGCTAGCAGCCCTAGACTAGCGGGTTACAATGAGCAGTTCTTC
TRBV4-2	NA	TRBJ2-1	TRBD2	CASSQDQVTSGGNEQFF	TGTGCCAGCAGCCAAGATCAAGTGACTAGCGGAGGGAATGAGCAGTTCTTC
TRBV21-1	medium-sized	TRBJ2-7	NA	CASSKVLQPKPRVSEQYF	TGTGCCAGCAGCAAAGTTCTACAGCCGAAACCGAGGGTGTCCGAGCAGTACTTC
TRBV12-3/TRBV12-4	NA	TRBJ2-1	TRBD2	CASSLGRTSGYNEQFF	TGTGCCAGCAGTTTAGGGCGGACTAGCGGTTACAATGAGCAGTTCTTC
TRBV12-3/TRBV12-4	NA	TRBJ2-1	NA	CASSLGALAEQFF	TGTGCCAGCAGTTTAGGGGCCCTGGCGGAGCAGTTCTTC
TRBV27	few	TRBJ2-7	TRBD1	CASSHDRGPYEQYF	TGTGCCAGCAGCCATGACAGGGGCCCCTACGAGCAGTACTTC
TRBV9	NA	TRBJ1-1	NA	CANSADGGETEAFF	TGTGCCAACAGCGCAGATGGAGGGGAGACTGAAGCTTTCTTT
TRBV5-6	many	TRBJ2-2	TRBD1	CASSFGQGSGELFF	TGTGCCAGCAGCTTCGGACAGGGATCCGGGGAGCTGTTTTTT